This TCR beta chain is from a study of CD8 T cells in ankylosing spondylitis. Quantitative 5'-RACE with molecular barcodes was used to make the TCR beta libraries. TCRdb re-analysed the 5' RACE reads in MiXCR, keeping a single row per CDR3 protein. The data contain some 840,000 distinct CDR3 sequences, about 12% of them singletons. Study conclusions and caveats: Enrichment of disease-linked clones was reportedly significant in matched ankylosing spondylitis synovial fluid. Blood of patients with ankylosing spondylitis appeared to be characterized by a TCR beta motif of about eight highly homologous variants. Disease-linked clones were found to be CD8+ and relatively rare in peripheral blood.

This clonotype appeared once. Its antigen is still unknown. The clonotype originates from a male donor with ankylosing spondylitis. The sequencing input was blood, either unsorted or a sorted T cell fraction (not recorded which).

The CDR3 DNA follows: TGCAGTGCTACTGGGACAGGGGAGTCCTACGAGCAGTACTTC. Its protein product is CSATGTGESYEQYF. J is TRBJ2-7 and V is TRBV20-1; TRBD1 matches at 10 bases. CDR3 length equals 14 residues. CDR1 is DFQATT, CDR2 SNEGSKA, per germline (reference sequence). With V trimmed by 4 bases and J by 1 base, 4 bases remained unmatched.